The 2 T cell receptor beta chains below all came from one sample that was sequenced in a study of shared clonotypes between healthy human individuals. Assay: immunoSEQ multiplex PCR; the TCRdb copy retains only in-frame clones and omits some. The sample has roughly 720,000 clones, roughly 87% seen once; the top ten hold 30% to 35%. Specimen: memory CD8+ T cells from PBMCs. The sample's subset: CD45RO+ cells pooled with CCR7-negative TemRA cells. The receptors here all came from a man between 18 and 35 years old in good health. Some clones in this sample may be carry-over from other donors' samples.

The V call is TRBV2, the J call TRBJ2-7; D could derive from TRBD1 or TRBD2 (5 bases each). Trimming removed 6 bases from V and 0 bases from J, with 18 bases in between. CDR1 is SNHLY, CDR2 FYNNEI, per germline. This CDR3 has 16 amino acids. The DNA for the CDR3 is TGTGCCAGCAGAGGAAGATCCGGGACGGACTCCTACGAGCAGTACTTC. Protein product: CASRGRSGTDSYEQYF.

This clone has a single count. This chain uses TRBV6-5 with TRBJ1-6; tentatively, D is TRBD1 (5 bases). Germline assignment: CDR1 MNHEY and CDR2 SVGAGI. The CDR3 sequence is 15 residues long. Trimming removed 0 bases from V and 8 bases from J, with 11 bases in between. Here the CDR3 DNA reads TGTGCCAGCAGTTACTCAGGGGCCATTTATTCACCCCTCCACTTT. The encoded protein is CASSYSGAIYSPLHF.